This T cell receptor beta chain was recorded in a study of EBV T-cell therapy then PD-1 blockade in nasopharyngeal carcinoma. The method was immunoSEQ multiplex PCR; TCRdb's version includes in-frame clones alone and lacks a portion of them. The sample consists of 25,000 or so clones, over 70% of them appearing once. V was trimmed by 5 bases and J by 6 bases, leaving 17 bases between them. Germline loops: CDR1 SGDLS, CDR2 YYNGEE. CDR3 length equals 15 residues. Concerning this clone: Its specificity is unknown.

The treatment here: AdE1-LMPpoly-expanded autologous EBV-specific T-cell therapy followed by anti-PD-1 nivolumab. The chain links TRBV9 to TRBJ2-2; D possibly uses TRBD1 or TRBD2 (6 bases each). Source: CD8+ T cells from blood, taken around day 58 from a patient whose treatment included autologous EBV-specific T cells and nivolumab. The sequence was collected from a man aged 40-49 years with nasopharyngeal carcinoma. In DNA form, the CDR3 reads TGTGCCAGCAGGCCGCCAAGGGGGGCCCCCGGGGAGCTGTTTTTT. Translation: CASRPPRGAPGELFF.